One and the same sample provided the 10 T cell receptor beta chains below, sequenced in a study of Ad26.COV2.S vaccination and SARS-CoV-2 variants. Assay used: immunoSEQ multiplex PCR; TCRdb lists only in-frame clones, some missing. The table includes about 420,000 clones, approximately 88% detected once. Treatment reported: around 19 received Ad26.COV2.S at low or high dose, single or two shots; about 5 received placebo; per-sample allocation not given. The investigators took samples on day 63 after the first vaccine or placebo injection. This specimen consisted of peripheral blood, obtained in a trial of Ad26.COV2.S vaccine versus placebo. The receptor source for this set is a person aged 18 to 65 who received the Ad26.COV2.S COVID-19 vaccine or a placebo.

The chain uses TRBV28 and TRBJ1-4; D uncertain. The CDR3 loop spans 15 amino acids. Germline V gene data show CDR1 as MDHEN and CDR2 as SYDVKM. The germline V and J ends were trimmed by 10 bases and 0 bases, with 15 bases remaining between them. The CDR3 DNA sequence: TGTGCCACCCGCGGGAGGGTGCCAACTAATGAAAAACTGTTTTTT. This translates into CATRGRVPTNEKLFF.

V usage is TRBV2 and J usage is TRBJ2-1, with D hard to call. Trimming cost V 6 bases and J 9 bases, with 12 bases left between them. This CDR3 region has 12 residues. Germline CDR1 is SNHLY and CDR2 is FYNNEI. The CDR3 region is CASSLRKIEQFF. The CDR3 nucleotides are TGTGCCAGCAGCCTTAGGAAAATTGAGCAGTTCTTC.

The CDR3 here is CASSPDRISYNEQFF. The CDR3 bases are TGTGCCAGCAGCCCGGACAGGATTTCCTACAATGAGCAGTTCTTC. The chain is built from TRBV6-2 or TRBV6-3 and TRBJ2-1, with 7 bases identical to TRBD1. CDR1 and CDR2 (germline): MNHEY, SVGEGT. With V trimmed by 6 bases and J by 1 base, 6 bases remained unmatched. This CDR3 is 15 amino acids long.

The chain employs TRBV13 and TRBJ1-5, with D perhaps TRBD1 (5 bases). V lost 2 bases, J lost 2 bases, and 13 bases lay in between. This CDR3 is 16 amino acids long. CDR1 PRHDT and CDR2 FYEKMQ come from the germline V gene (reference sequence). CDR3 loop: CASSLNRGGGNQPQHF. In DNA form, the CDR3 reads TGTGCCAGCAGCTTAAATAGGGGCGGCGGCAATCAGCCCCAGCATTTT. Variable domain in full (rest from reference TRBV13 and TRBJ1-5): AAGVIQSPRHLIKEKRETATLKCYPIPRHDTVYWYQQGPGQDPQFLISFYEKMQSDKGSIPDRFSAQQFSDYHSELNMSSLELGDSALYFCASSLNRGGGNQPQHFGDGTRLSIL.

The genes are TRBV27 and TRBJ1-1; the D gene is possibly TRBD1 (6 bases). Trimming shortened V by 6 bases and J by 11 bases, and 16 bases separated the two germline ends. The CDR3 extends over 12 amino acids. Germline lookup yields CDR1 MNHEY and CDR2 SMNVEV (reference sequence). The CDR3 spells CASRGLGGEAFF. For the CDR3, the DNA is TGTGCCAGCAGGGGCCTGGGGGGCGAGGCTTTCTTT.

The chain recombines TRBV4-1 with TRBJ1-2, with TRBD1 matching 7 bases. CDR3 length: 15 amino acids. The trim removed 3 bases at V and 3 bases at J, leaving 7 bases unmatched. Per germline, CDR1 MGHRA and CDR2 YSYEKL. In DNA form, the CDR3 reads TGCGCCAGCAGCCAGTTAGACAGGGTGGACTATGGCTACACCTTC. Amino acids: CASSQLDRVDYGYTF.

The chain uses TRBV7-9 and TRBJ2-7; D may match TRBD1 or TRBD2 (5 bases each). Germline CDR1 and CDR2: SEHNR and FQNEAQ (reference sequence). This CDR3 is 12 amino acids long. The germline V and J ends were trimmed by 6 bases and 3 bases, with 9 bases remaining between them. The CDR3: CASSRDGYEQYF. The CDR3 DNA follows: TGTGCCAGCAGTCGGGACGGCTACGAGCAGTACTTC.

The chain joins TRBV10-3 to TRBJ2-5; a weak D match, TRBD1 (5 bases). Germline loops: CDR1 ENHRY, CDR2 SYGVKD. The CDR3 loop spans 12 amino acids. Trimming removed 8 bases at V and 2 bases at J, with 9 bases between. The CDR3: CAIARQQETQYF. CDR3 DNA sequence: TGTGCCATCGCGAGACAGCAAGAGACCCAGTACTTC.

J is TRBJ2-7 and V is TRBV28, with D possibly being TRBD2 (6 bases). The length of the CDR3 is 15 residues. Trimming removed 6 bases at V and 2 bases at J, with 17 bases between. Per germline, CDR1 MDHEN and CDR2 SYDVKM. The CDR3 protein is CASRSRAGIAYEQYF. The CDR3 region has the DNA TGTGCCAGCAGGTCCCGGGCGGGGATTGCCTACGAGCAGTACTTC.

This chain joins TRBV7-9 and TRBJ1-1; D is unclear. There are 15 residues in the CDR3. From germline, CDR1 is SEHNR and CDR2 FQNEAQ (reference sequence). Trimming pared 5 bases from V and 0 bases from J, leaving 13 bases between. The CDR3 protein is CASSTRTDLNTEAFF. CDR3 nucleotides: TGTGCCAGCAGCACACGGACCGACCTGAACACTGAAGCTTTCTTT.